This entry lists 9 T cell receptor beta chains sequenced from one sample in a study of blood T cell repertoires in COVID-19. Sequencing was performed with immunoSEQ multiplex PCR; in TCRdb, only in-frame clones are kept and a portion is missing. The sample carries roughly 400,000 clones, roughly 90% recorded once. The sample was PBMCs or T cells enriched from blood (not recorded which). The receptors stem from a woman aged 40 to 55 with acute COVID-19.

This clone appeared once. V and J are TRBV2 and TRBJ1-5; the match to TRBD1 covers 11 bases. The CDR3 is 15 amino acids. Germline loops: CDR1 SNHLY, CDR2 FYNNEI. J was trimmed by 7 bases and V by 6 bases; bases with no gene match: 8. The CDR3 is CASRGTGGSGQPQHF. The CDR3 DNA reads as TGTGCCAGCAGAGGGACAGGGGGGAGTGGGCAGCCCCAGCATTTT. Combining the CDR3 with reference TRBV2 and TRBJ1-5 gives the whole variable domain EPEVTQTPSHQVTQMGQEVILRCVPISNHLYFYWYRQILGQKVEFLVSFYNNEISEKSEIFDDQFSVERPDGSNFTLKIRSTKLEDSAMYFCASRGTGGSGQPQHFGDGTRLSIL.

This sequence joins TRBV10-3 and TRBJ1-5; possible D gene TRBD1, 6 bases. V lost 2 bases, J lost 0 bases, and 14 bases lay in between. From germline, CDR1 is ENHRY and CDR2 SYGVKD. The CDR3 loop spans 17 amino acids. CDR3 in DNA: TGTGCCATCAGTGAGAACAGGGATTATTATAGCAATCAGCCCCAGCATTTT. It encodes CAISENRDYYSNQPQHF.

The V gene is TRBV6-5, the J gene TRBJ1-1; D unresolved. The CDR3 extends over 15 amino acids. V lost 0 bases to trimming and J lost 8 bases, with 16 bases between them. Per the germline V gene, CDR1 is MNHEY and CDR2 is SVGAGI. CDR3 in amino acids: CASSYSGPARMEAFF. CDR3 nucleotides: TGTGCCAGCAGTTACTCGGGCCCAGCAAGAATGGAAGCTTTCTTT.

The genes are TRBV30 and TRBJ1-1; 7 positions agree with TRBD1. Germline lookup yields CDR1 GTSNPN and CDR2 SVGIG (reference sequence). J lost 6 bases, V lost 2 bases, and 6 bases had no gene match. This CDR3 is built from 13 residues. CDR3 DNA sequence: TGTGCCTGGAGTAGTACAGGGGCCGCTGAAGCTTTCTTT. Its protein product is CAWSSTGAAEAFF.

The CDR3 here is CASTIQGKTEAFF. Written as DNA, the CDR3 is TGTGCCAGCACTATACAGGGTAAAACTGAAGCTTTCTTT. This chain joins TRBV2 and TRBJ1-1; TRBD1 is a possible D gene (6 bases). The V gene's germline CDR1 is SNHLY and CDR2 FYNNEI. The V end was cut by 7 bases, the J end by 5 bases, with 14 bases between. The CDR3 is 13 residues long.

In its sample, this clone was seen many times. The same CDR3 also results from other DNA sequences found in this sample. The rearrangement links TRBV19 to TRBJ1-5; D is uncertain. The CDR3 is 14 amino acids. From germline, CDR1 is LNHDA and CDR2 SQIVND (reference sequence). V was clipped by 6 bases and J by 4 bases, with 13 bases between them. The chain's CDR3 is CASRVTGENQPQHF. CDR3 nucleotide sequence: TGTGCCAGTAGAGTAACGGGAGAAAATCAGCCCCAGCATTTT.

The chain combines TRBV19 with TRBJ1-1, with TRBD1 matching over 7 bases. V was pared by 6 bases and J by 0 bases, with 7 bases of the junction left unmatched. This CDR3 region has 15 residues. In germline, CDR1 is LNHDA, CDR2 SQIVND (reference sequence). CDR3 coding DNA: TGTGCCAGTAGCTCAGGGGGAGGAGTGAACACTGAAGCTTTCTTT. Translating gives CASSSGGGVNTEAFF.

This rearrangement joins TRBV5-6 to TRBJ1-4; TRBD1 matches 11 bases. The J segment lost 8 bases and the V segment lost 2 bases, leaving 5 bases of the junction unmatched. This CDR3 contains 15 residues. Germline lookup yields CDR1 SGHDT and CDR2 YYEEEE. The CDR3 DNA is TGTGCCAGCAGCTTACACGGGACAGGGGGAGAAAAACTGTTTTTT. This sequence encodes CASSLHGTGGEKLFF.

The J gene is TRBJ1-1, the V gene TRBV2; 9 bases map to TRBD1. The CDR3 covers 11 residues. Germline V CDR1 and CDR2: SNHLY, FYNNEI. The V segment lost 4 bases and the J segment 11 bases; nucleotides outside the gene matches: 2. The CDR3 reads CASSGGQGAFF. CDR3 sequence (DNA): TGTGCCAGCAGTGGCGGACAGGGGGCTTTCTTT.